Presented here are 9 T cell receptor beta chains from one specimen sequenced in a study of cytomegalovirus exposure and HLA in healthy donors. PCR employed 60 Vbeta and 13 Jbeta primers. Here immunoSEQ multiplex PCR was the method, and the copy in TCRdb shows in-frame clones only, minus some. The sample holds about 110,000 clones, roughly four fifths seen once. Sequencing was carried out using PBMCs. The receptors derive from a woman aged 25-40 years in good health and CMV-seronegative.

The rearrangement uses TRBV9 and TRBJ2-7; TRBD2 agrees at 11 bases. The CDR3 is 16 residues long. The V and J ends lost 4 bases and 0 bases, in that order; junction bases with no gene match: 6. Germline V CDR1 and CDR2: SGDLS, YYNGEE. The CDR3 DNA reads TGTGCCAGCAGCAAAGCCGGGACTAGCGGCTCCTACGAGCAGTACTTC. Protein: CASSKAGTSGSYEQYF.

This rearrangement joins TRBV4-3 to TRBJ2-6, with 8 positions matching TRBD1. V was pared by 0 bases and J by 1 base, with 8 bases of the junction left unmatched. CDR3 length: 19 amino acids. Germline assignment: CDR1 LGHNA and CDR2 YSLEER. Here the CDR3 DNA reads TGCGCCAGCAGCCAAGACTGGAACAGGGGGTATTCTGGGGCCAACGTCCTGACTTTC. Protein: CASSQDWNRGYSGANVLTF.

In regard to this clone: This CDR3 is also generated by other DNA sequences in the sample. The chain joins TRBV29-1 to TRBJ1-5, with TRBD1 matching over 7 bases. This CDR3 is built from 12 residues. Trimming took 6 bases from V and 2 from J; bases not matched to a gene: 1. Germline CDR1 reads SQVTM; CDR2 reads ANQGSEA. The CDR3 DNA reads TGCAGCGTGGGGACAGGCAATCAGCCCCAGCATTTT. It translates to CSVGTGNQPQHF.

This chain uses TRBV2 with TRBJ1-4; D gene ambiguous. Germline V gene lookup returns CDR1 SNHLY and CDR2 FYNNEI. CDR3 length equals 14 residues. V was shortened by 6 bases and J by 8 bases, with 16 bases between the two germline ends. The CDR3 DNA follows: TGTGCCAGCAGAAGGTCAAGGGCGGGAGAAAAACTGTTTTTT. Translation gives CASRRSRAGEKLFF.

The genes are TRBV7-9 and TRBJ2-5; 9 positions agree with TRBD1. The length of the CDR3 is 15 residues. The junction had 9 bases not matched to a gene; V was cut back by 5 bases and J by 5 bases. Germline-derived CDR1 and CDR2 are SEHNR and FQNEAQ (reference sequence). The CDR3 protein is CASSEQQGAQETQYF. As DNA, the CDR3 is TGTGCCAGCAGCGAGCAACAGGGGGCACAGGAGACCCAGTACTTC.

V and J are TRBV6-5 and TRBJ2-7; 7 bases align to TRBD1. This CDR3 has 15 amino acids. From germline, CDR1 is MNHEY and CDR2 SVGAGI. V trimming: 5 bases; J trimming: 6 bases; junction bases outside the gene matches: 13. The CDR3 sequence: CASSSPGQSVREQYF. The CDR3 coding sequence is TGTGCCAGCAGTAGCCCGGGACAGTCGGTTCGCGAGCAGTACTTC.

The rearrangement links TRBV4-3 to TRBJ1-2; the match to TRBD1 covers 11 bases. The V gene end was trimmed by 2 bases and the J gene end by 6 bases; junction bases not matched to a gene: 5. Germline V lookup: CDR1 LGHNA, CDR2 YSLEER. CDR3 length: 15 amino acids. Here the CDR3 reads CASSQRTGGRDGYTF. The CDR3 DNA reads as TGCGCCAGCAGCCAAAGGACAGGGGGCAGGGATGGCTACACCTTC.

The genes are TRBV5-1 and TRBJ1-1; a weak D match, TRBD1 (6 bases). The CDR3 extends over 15 amino acids. Germline V gene data show CDR1 as SGHRS and CDR2 as YFSETQ. V was cut by 0 bases and J by 4 bases, with 13 bases left in between. The CDR3 region has the DNA TGCGCCAGCAGCTTGGAGGGGGGGCCGATCACTGAAGCTTTCTTT. Residues: CASSLEGGPITEAFF.

This chain uses TRBV15 with TRBJ2-1, with 7 bases matching TRBD1. Unmatched junction bases numbered 19, after V lost 5 bases and J lost 3 bases. Looked up from germline, CDR1 is LNHNV and CDR2 is YYDKDF (reference sequence). CDR3 size: 19 residues. The CDR3 protein is CATSGKQGTLRIDYNEQFF. The CDR3 nucleotides read TGTGCCACCAGCGGCAAACAGGGGACCCTAAGGATCGACTACAATGAGCAGTTCTTC.